The next 21 T cell receptor beta chains were all read from a single sample in a study of T cells in localized non-small cell lung cancer. Profiling relied on immunoSEQ multiplex PCR, and the TCRdb table lists in-frame clones only, not all of them. This table has 23,000 or so clones, about 87% appearing once. The sample consisted of peripheral blood mononuclear cells, taken before any cancer treatment. The receptors derive from a woman between 35 and 75 years old with stage III lung adenocarcinoma.

The chain carries TRBV5-6 and TRBJ1-1; D is possibly TRBD1 (5 bases). This CDR3 comprises 14 residues. Between the trimmed V and J ends, which lost 3 bases and 2 bases, there was a span of 11 bases. The germline gives CDR1 SGHDT, CDR2 YYEEEE. CDR3 amino acids: CASSSSQGNTEAFF. In DNA form, the CDR3 reads TGTGCCAGCAGCTCTAGTCAGGGCAACACTGAAGCTTTCTTT.

In DNA form, the CDR3 reads TGCGCCAGCAGTCAATGGTACCCGGGGATCCGCTCTGGGGCCAACGTCCTGACTTTC. The encoded protein is CASSQWYPGIRSGANVLTF. The rearrangement joins TRBV23-1 to TRBJ2-6, with a possible D match to TRBD2 (5 bases). TRBV23-1 is given ORF status, its function remaining uncertain. The CDR3 sequence is 19 residues long. V lost 1 base and J lost 0, with 16 bases in between.

V and J are TRBV7-2 and TRBJ1-3; D gene uncertain. V lost 4 bases, J lost 1 base, and 20 bases lay in between. CDR1 and CDR2 from the germline V gene are SGHTA and FQGNSA. The CDR3 loop spans 18 amino acids. The CDR3 DNA reads TGTGCCAGCAGCTCCGCCTTGGTCGGGGTCGAATCTGGAAACACCATATATTTT. As protein: CASSSALVGVESGNTIYF.

The CDR3 nucleotides are TGTGCCAGCAGTTACTCAGCGGGACAGGGAACTTCACCCCTCCACTTT. Translated: CASSYSAGQGTSPLHF. The chain uses TRBV6-5 and TRBJ1-6; 9 nucleotides match TRBD1. CDR1 and CDR2 (germline): MNHEY, SVGAGI. This CDR3 region has 16 residues. J lost 9 bases, V lost 0 bases, and 6 bases had no gene match.

The chain combines TRBV6-5 with TRBJ1-6; D may be TRBD1 (6 bases). This CDR3 region has 13 residues. The germline gives CDR1 MNHEY, CDR2 SVGAGI. The ends were cut back, 6 bases at V and 15 bases at J, with 18 bases in the middle. Written as DNA, the CDR3 is TGTGCCAGCAGCCCGCGGCAGGGGCTCCTCCTCCACTTT. Protein sequence: CASSPRQGLLLHF.

The chain employs TRBV18 and TRBJ1-1; D is possibly TRBD1 (6 bases). Germline V CDR1 and CDR2: KGHSH, LQKENI. Trimming took off 2 bases at V and 8 bases at J, with 15 bases between the two ends. The CDR3 has 14 amino acids. The chain's CDR3 is CASSPDAGTKEAFF. As DNA, the CDR3 is TGTGCCAGCTCACCAGATGCCGGGACAAAAGAAGCTTTCTTT.

This clone came up once. The chain has TRBV7-2 and TRBJ1-2, with D perhaps TRBD1 (5 bases). Germline V gene sequence: CDR1 SGHTA, CDR2 FQGNSA. With 4 bases removed from V and 8 bases from J, the gap between germline ends came to 14 bases. The CDR3 totals 13 residues. The CDR3: CASSSSGIMGYTF. The CDR3 region has the DNA TGTGCCAGCAGCTCGTCAGGGATTATGGGCTACACCTTC.

The chain couples TRBV28 to TRBJ2-1, with 7 positions matching TRBD1. V lost 4 bases to trimming and J lost 15 bases; unmatched junction nucleotides: 15. Germline V CDR1 and CDR2: MDHEN, SYDVKM. The CDR3 is 14 amino acids. In nucleotides, the CDR3 is TGTGCCAGCAGTTACGGGACAGCCCTCTGGCTTAGGTTCTTC. The encoded protein is CASSYGTALWLRFF.

V usage is TRBV4-3 and J usage is TRBJ2-5, with 7 nucleotides matching TRBD1. The end of the DNA aligns better with TRBJ2-7, so the J call may be wrong. The CDR3 has 15 amino acids. Germline values: CDR1 LGHNA, CDR2 YSLEER. The DNA for the CDR3 is TGCGCCAGCAGCCAAGCACAGGGGTCACCCTACGAGCAGTACTTC. Translating gives CASSQAQGSPYEQYF.

The chain links TRBV5-4 to TRBJ1-6; tentative D call: TRBD1 (6 bases). This CDR3 has 15 residues. Germline V lookup: CDR1 SGHNT, CDR2 YYREEE (reference sequence). V lost 4 bases, J lost 7 bases, and 15 bases lay in between. The CDR3 loop reads CASSRDIGLNSPLHF. The CDR3, as DNA: TGTGCCAGCAGCCGGGACATAGGATTAAATTCACCCCTCCACTTT. The whole variable domain, filled in from reference TRBV5-4 and TRBJ1-6, reads ETGVTQSPTHLIKTRGQQVTLRCSSQSGHNTVSWYQQALGQGPQFIFQYYREEENGRGNFPPRFSGLQFPNYSSELNVNALELDDSALYLCASSRDIGLNSPLHFGNGTRLTVT.

Only one count was recorded for this clone. V is TRBV6-4 and J is TRBJ2-3, with 10 nucleotides matching TRBD2. The V gene's germline CDR1 is MRHNA and CDR2 SNTAGT. The CDR3 has 15 amino acids. With V trimmed by 2 bases and J by 2 bases, 1 base remained unmatched. CDR3 nucleotide sequence: TGTGCCAGCAGTGACAGCGGGGGGGCCACAGATACGCAGTATTTT. This gives the protein CASSDSGGATDTQYF.

CDR3 nucleotide sequence: TGTGCCAGTAGCGTCGATGGTGTCGGTGGCTACACCTTC. Translation gives CASSVDGVGGYTF. The chain uses TRBV19 and TRBJ1-2; D remains unclear. CDR3 length: 13 amino acids. V was pared by 6 bases and J by 7 bases, with 15 bases between. Germline V CDR1 and CDR2: LNHDA, SQIVND (reference sequence). Based on the CDR3 plus reference TRBV19 and TRBJ1-2, the full variable domain is DGGITQSPKYLFRKEGQNVTLSCEQNLNHDAMYWYRQDPGQGLRLIYYSQIVNDFQKGDIAEGYSVSREKKESFPLTVTSAQKNPTAFYLCASSVDGVGGYTFGSGTRLTVV.

The CDR3 spells CASSLDYRQETQYF. DNA of the CDR3: TGTGCCAGCAGCTTGGACTACAGGCAAGAGACCCAGTACTTC. The V and J genes are TRBV5-8 and TRBJ2-5; a possible D gene is TRBD1 (5 bases). V dropped 0 bases and J dropped 2 bases, with 8 bases sitting between them. The CDR3 covers 14 residues. CDR1 SGHTS and CDR2 YDEGEE come from the germline V gene.

V usage is TRBV13 and J usage is TRBJ1-5; no clear D. The CDR3 contains 15 residues. Trimming took off 2 bases at V and 0 bases at J, with 8 bases between the two ends. Germline V lookup: CDR1 PRHDT, CDR2 FYEKMQ (reference sequence). CDR3 loop: CASSLRRGSNQPQHF. DNA for the CDR3: TGTGCCAGCAGCTTAAGGCGGGGTAGCAATCAGCCCCAGCATTTT.

The J gene is TRBJ1-1, the V gene TRBV7-8; possible D gene TRBD1, 5 bases. Germline V gene sequence: CDR1 SGHVS, CDR2 FQNEAQ. The V and J ends lost 5 bases and 1 base respectively, with 14 bases between them. The CDR3 extends over 15 amino acids. The CDR3: CASSKGAGPNTEAFF. The CDR3 DNA sequence: TGTGCCAGCAGCAAAGGGGCAGGGCCGAACACTGAAGCTTTCTTT.

The chain employs TRBV4-1 and TRBJ2-3; D may be TRBD1 or TRBD2 (5 bases each). Looked up from germline, CDR1 is MGHRA and CDR2 is YSYEKL. Trimming stripped 1 base from V and 6 bases from J, with 11 bases between. The CDR3 totals 14 residues. Written as DNA, the CDR3 is TGCGCCAGCAGCCAAGTACCGGGGCGGGATACGCAGTATTTT. It yields the protein CASSQVPGRDTQYF.

The gene calls are TRBV6-6 and TRBJ2-6, with D perhaps matching TRBD1 (5 bases). Trimming stripped 8 bases from V and 1 base from J, with 6 bases between. This CDR3 region has 13 residues. Per the germline V gene, CDR1 is MNHNY and CDR2 is SVGAGI (reference sequence). The CDR3 loop reads CASGASGANVLTF. In DNA form, the CDR3 reads TGTGCCAGCGGGGCTTCTGGGGCCAACGTCCTGACTTTC.

This clone was counted a single time. The chain links TRBV4-1 to TRBJ1-1; a weak D match, TRBD1 (6 bases). Germline CDR1 MGHRA, CDR2 YSYEKL. The CDR3 has 15 amino acids. Trimming stripped 5 bases from V and 1 base from J, with 14 bases between. As DNA, the CDR3 is TGCGCCAGCAGCTCACGGGGGGGGCCGAACACTGAAGCTTTCTTT. This gives the protein CASSSRGGPNTEAFF.

This clone showed up just once. The rearrangement uses TRBV19 and TRBJ2-1; either TRBD1 or TRBD2 may supply D (7 bases each). CDR3 size: 15 residues. The V and J ends lost 9 bases and 4 bases respectively, with 19 bases between them. Germline V gives CDR1 LNHDA, CDR2 SQIVND (reference sequence). CDR3 residues: CASQGGLPPYNEQFF. Written as DNA, the CDR3 is TGTGCCAGCCAGGGGGGGCTGCCCCCATACAATGAGCAGTTCTTC.

CDR3: CASSLNPRASSYEQYF. In DNA, the CDR3 is TGTGCCAGCAGCTTAAACCCGCGGGCGAGCTCCTACGAGCAGTACTTC. The rearrangement links TRBV7-9 to TRBJ2-7, with D tentatively TRBD2 (5 bases). This CDR3 region has 16 residues. The germline V gene encodes CDR1 SEHNR and CDR2 FQNEAQ (reference sequence). Trimming removed 2 bases from V and 0 bases from J, with 14 bases in between.

V gene TRBV6-1 combines with J gene TRBJ1-2, with 7 bases lining up with TRBD1. V lost 4 bases to trimming and J lost 7 bases; unmatched junction nucleotides: 9. Germline V gene sequence: CDR1 MNHNS, CDR2 SASEGT. CDR3 length equals 14 residues. The CDR3 DNA reads as TGTGCCAGCAGTGTGACAGGGTTCGCCTCTGGCTACACCTTC. Its protein is CASSVTGFASGYTF.